Listed here is a single TCR beta chain. This sample stems from a study of blood T cell repertoires in COVID-19. Looking at the study overall: Donors in the United States, Italy and Spain gave samples during acute or convalescent COVID-19.

The data were produced by immunoSEQ multiplex PCR, yet TCRdb's version contains in-frame clones alone and is incomplete. Here the sample spans about 140,000 clones, about 83% being singletons. Trimming at V came to 4 bases and at J to 2 bases, leaving 4 bases not matched to a gene. Germline lookup yields CDR1 MGHRA and CDR2 YSYEKL. The CDR3 has 15 amino acids. This TCR came from a human donor in a cohort sampled during active COVID-19. The rearrangement joins TRBV4-1 to TRBJ2-1; 8 bases are a match to TRBD2. Sequencing was carried out using peripheral blood. The CDR3 sequence: CASSRREDAYNEQFF. The CDR3 DNA follows: TGCGCCAGCAGCCGGCGGGAGGACGCCTACAATGAGCAGTTCTTC.